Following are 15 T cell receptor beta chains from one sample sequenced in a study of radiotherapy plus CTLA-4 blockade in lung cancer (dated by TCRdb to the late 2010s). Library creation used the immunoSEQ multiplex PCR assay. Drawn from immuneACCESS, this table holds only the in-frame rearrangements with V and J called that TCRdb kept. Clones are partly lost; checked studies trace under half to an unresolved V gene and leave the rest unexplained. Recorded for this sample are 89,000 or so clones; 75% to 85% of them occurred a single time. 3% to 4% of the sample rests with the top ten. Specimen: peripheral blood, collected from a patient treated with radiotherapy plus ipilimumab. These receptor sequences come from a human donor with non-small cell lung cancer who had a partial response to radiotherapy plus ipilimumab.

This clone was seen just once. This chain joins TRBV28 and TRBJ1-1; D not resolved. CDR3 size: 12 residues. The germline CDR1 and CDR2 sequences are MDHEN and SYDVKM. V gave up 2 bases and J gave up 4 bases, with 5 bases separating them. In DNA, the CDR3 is TGTGCCAGCAGTTTAGAGGGCACTGAAGCTTTCTTT. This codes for CASSLEGTEAFF.

The CDR3 coding sequence is TGCAGCGTTGTCGCTAGCGGGAGTTACGAGCAGTACTTC. As protein: CSVVASGSYEQYF. The chain combines TRBV29-1 with TRBJ2-7, with 10 bases that match TRBD2. Germline loops: CDR1 SQVTM, CDR2 ANQGSEA. The V gene end was trimmed by 4 bases and the J gene end by 4 bases; junction bases not matched to a gene: 4. The CDR3 has 13 residues.

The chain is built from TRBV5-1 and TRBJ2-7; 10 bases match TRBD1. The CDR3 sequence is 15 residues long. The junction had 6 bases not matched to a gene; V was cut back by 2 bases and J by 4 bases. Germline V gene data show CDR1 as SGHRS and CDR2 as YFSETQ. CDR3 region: CASSLTGQGSYEQYF. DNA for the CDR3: TGCGCCAGCAGCTTAACGGGACAGGGGTCTTACGAGCAGTACTTC.

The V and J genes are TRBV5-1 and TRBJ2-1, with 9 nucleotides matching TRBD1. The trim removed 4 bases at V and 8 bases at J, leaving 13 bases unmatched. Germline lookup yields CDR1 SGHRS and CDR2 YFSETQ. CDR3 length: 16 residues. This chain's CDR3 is CASSAGQGNIGDEQFF. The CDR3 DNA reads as TGCGCCAGCAGCGCCGGACAGGGGAACATCGGTGATGAGCAGTTCTTC.

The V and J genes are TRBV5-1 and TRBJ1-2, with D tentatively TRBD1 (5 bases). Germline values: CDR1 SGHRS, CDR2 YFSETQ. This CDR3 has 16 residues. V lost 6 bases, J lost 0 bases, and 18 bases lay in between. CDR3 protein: CASKDAGTAANYGYTF. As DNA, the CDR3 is TGCGCCAGCAAGGATGCGGGGACGGCGGCTAACTATGGCTACACCTTC.

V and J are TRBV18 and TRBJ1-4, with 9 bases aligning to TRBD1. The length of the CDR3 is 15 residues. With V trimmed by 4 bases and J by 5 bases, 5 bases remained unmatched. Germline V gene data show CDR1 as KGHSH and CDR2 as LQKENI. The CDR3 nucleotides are TGTGCCAGCTCACGAGGGACAGGGCAGAATGAAAAACTGTTTTTT. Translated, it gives CASSRGTGQNEKLFF.

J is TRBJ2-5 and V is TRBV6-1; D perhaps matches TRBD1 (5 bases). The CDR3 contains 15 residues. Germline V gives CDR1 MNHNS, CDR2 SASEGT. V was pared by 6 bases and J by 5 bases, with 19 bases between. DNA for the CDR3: TGTGCCAGCAGCGTCCCAGGGCGATCTAGGGAGACCCAGTACTTC. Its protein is CASSVPGRSRETQYF.

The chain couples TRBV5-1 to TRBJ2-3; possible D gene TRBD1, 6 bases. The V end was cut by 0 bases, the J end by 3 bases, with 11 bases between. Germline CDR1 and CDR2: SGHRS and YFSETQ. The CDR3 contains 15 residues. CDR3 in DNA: TGCGCCAGCAGCTTGGCCACAGGGATTACAGATACGCAGTATTTT. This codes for CASSLATGITDTQYF.

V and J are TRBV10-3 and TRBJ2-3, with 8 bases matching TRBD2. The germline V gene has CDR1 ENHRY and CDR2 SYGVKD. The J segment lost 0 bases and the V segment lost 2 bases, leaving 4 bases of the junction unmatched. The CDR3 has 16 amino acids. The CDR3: CAISEGLAGSTDTQYF. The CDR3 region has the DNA TGTGCCATCAGTGAGGGACTAGCCGGAAGCACAGATACGCAGTATTTT.

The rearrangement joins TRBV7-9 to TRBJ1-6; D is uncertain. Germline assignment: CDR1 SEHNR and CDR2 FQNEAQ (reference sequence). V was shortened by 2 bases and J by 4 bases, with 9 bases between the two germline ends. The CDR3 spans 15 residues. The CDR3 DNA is TGTGCCAGCAGCTTAATATCCGGGTATAATTCACCCCTCCACTTT. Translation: CASSLISGYNSPLHF.

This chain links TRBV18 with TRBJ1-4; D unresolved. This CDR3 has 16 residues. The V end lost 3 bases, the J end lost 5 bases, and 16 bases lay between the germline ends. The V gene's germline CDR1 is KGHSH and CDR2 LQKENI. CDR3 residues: CASSPSLAEANEKLFF. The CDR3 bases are TGTGCCAGCTCACCGTCCTTGGCCGAGGCAAATGAAAAACTGTTTTTT.

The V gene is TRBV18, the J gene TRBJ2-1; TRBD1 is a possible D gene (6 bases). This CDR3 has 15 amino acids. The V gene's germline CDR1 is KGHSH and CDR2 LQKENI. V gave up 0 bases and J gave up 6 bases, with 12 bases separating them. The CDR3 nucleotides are TGTGCCAGCTCACCACCGTGGGGGCGCGGCAATGAGCAGTTCTTC. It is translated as CASSPPWGRGNEQFF.

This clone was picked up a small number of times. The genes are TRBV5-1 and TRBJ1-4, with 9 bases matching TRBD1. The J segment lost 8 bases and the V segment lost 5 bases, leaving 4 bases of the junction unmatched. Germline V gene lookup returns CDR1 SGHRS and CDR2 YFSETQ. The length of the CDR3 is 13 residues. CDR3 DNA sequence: TGCGCCAGCAGGGGACAGGGTGGCGAAAAACTGTTTTTT. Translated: CASRGQGGEKLFF.

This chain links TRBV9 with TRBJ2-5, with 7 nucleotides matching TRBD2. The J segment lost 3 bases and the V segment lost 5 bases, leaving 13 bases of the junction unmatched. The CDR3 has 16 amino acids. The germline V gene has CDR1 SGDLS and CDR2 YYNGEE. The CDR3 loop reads CASSPGLNLFEETQYF. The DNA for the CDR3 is TGTGCCAGCAGTCCGGGACTAAATCTTTTTGAAGAGACCCAGTACTTC.

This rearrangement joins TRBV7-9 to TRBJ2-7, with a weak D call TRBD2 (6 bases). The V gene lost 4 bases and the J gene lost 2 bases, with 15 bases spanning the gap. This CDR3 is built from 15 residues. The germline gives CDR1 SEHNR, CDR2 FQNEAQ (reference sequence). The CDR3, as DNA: TGTGCCAGCAGCTCCTGGGACTTTTCCACCTACGAGCAGTACTTC. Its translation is CASSSWDFSTYEQYF.